These 23 T cell receptor beta chains originate from one sample sequenced in a study of blood T cell repertoires in COVID-19. Method: immunoSEQ multiplex PCR; TCRdb's copy keeps in-frame clones and lacks some. The sample has just over 200,000 clones; around 81% are singletons. Material for sequencing was peripheral blood. The receptor set was obtained from a woman in her 70s with acute or convalescent COVID-19.

This clone was counted between two and nine times. The chain joins TRBV10-3 to TRBJ1-2, with 11 bases fitting TRBD1. This CDR3 comprises 13 residues. Germline V lookup: CDR1 ENHRY, CDR2 SYGVKD. V lost 6 bases, J lost 7 bases, and 4 bases stayed unmatched. The CDR3 is CAIRPGQGGGYTF. The CDR3 nucleotides read TGTGCCATCAGACCGGGACAGGGGGGTGGCTACACCTTC.

This clone was recorded only once. This chain uses TRBV7-9 with TRBJ2-1; 9 positions match TRBD2. The CDR3 is 15 residues long. The ends lost 1 base at V and 8 bases at J; junction bases unmatched: 6. CDR1 and CDR2 (germline): SEHNR, FQNEAQ (reference sequence). CDR3 sequence (DNA): TGTGCCAGCAGCTTAGTTAGGCGGGAGGGCGATGAGCAGTTCTTC. Translation gives CASSLVRREGDEQFF.

The chain is built from TRBV7-8 and TRBJ1-5; possibly TRBD1 for D (6 bases). The V end lost 0 bases, the J end lost 5 bases, and 8 bases lay between the germline ends. The CDR3 consists of 14 residues. Germline V lookup: CDR1 SGHVS, CDR2 FQNEAQ. The DNA of the CDR3 is TGTGCCAGCAGCTTAGCAGGGGGGGATCAGCCCCAGCATTTT. Its protein is CASSLAGGDQPQHF.

The chain employs TRBV9 and TRBJ2-5; D is unclear. Trimming removed 4 bases at V and 3 bases at J, with 7 bases between. The CDR3 consists of 12 residues. Germline values: CDR1 SGDLS, CDR2 YYNGEE. The CDR3 DNA reads as TGTGCCAGCAGCCCGGTGGAAGAGACCCAGTACTTC. Protein product: CASSPVEETQYF.

The CDR3 sequence: CASSTELGLAGSYNEQFF. The CDR3 bases are TGTGCCAGTAGTACGGAGCTAGGACTAGCGGGCTCCTACAATGAGCAGTTCTTC. This chain connects TRBV19 to TRBJ2-1; 11 bases line up with TRBD2. V lost 4 bases, J lost 0 bases, and 8 bases stayed unmatched. Germline V CDR1 and CDR2: LNHDA, SQIVND (reference sequence). The CDR3 spans 18 residues.

This clone was counted once. The chain uses TRBV2 and TRBJ1-5, with 7 positions matching TRBD1. The V and J ends lost 4 bases and 9 bases, in that order; junction bases with no gene match: 15. CDR1 is SNHLY and CDR2 is FYNNEI in the germline V gene. The CDR3 runs to 16 residues. The CDR3 region is CASSGRGGQASGPQHF. Here the CDR3 DNA reads TGTGCCAGCAGTGGAAGGGGCGGACAGGCCAGTGGGCCCCAGCATTTT.

This clone turned up a few times. This chain links TRBV6-5 with TRBJ1-1; 7 bases are shared with TRBD1. Germline loops: CDR1 MNHEY, CDR2 SVGAGI. The CDR3 length is 12 residues. The J segment lost 7 bases and the V segment lost 6 bases, leaving 5 bases of the junction unmatched. Here the CDR3 reads CASRSRGIEAFF. The CDR3 DNA is TGTGCCAGCAGATCCAGGGGGATTGAAGCTTTCTTT.

The chain's CDR3 is CASRGGDRLYGYTF. Written as DNA, the CDR3 is TGTGCCAGCAGGGGTGGGGACAGGTTGTATGGCTACACCTTC. V and J are TRBV28 and TRBJ1-2; 8 bases are shared with TRBD1. The trim removed 6 bases at V and 5 bases at J, leaving 8 bases unmatched. Germline loops: CDR1 MDHEN, CDR2 SYDVKM. CDR3 length: 14 residues.

The chain has TRBV6-6 and TRBJ2-2; 9 positions match TRBD1. This CDR3 contains 16 residues. The trim removed 0 bases at V and 4 bases at J, leaving 3 bases unmatched. Per germline, CDR1 MNHNY and CDR2 SVGAGI (reference sequence). CDR3 amino acids: CASSYSQGATTGELFF. The CDR3 bases are TGTGCCAGCAGTTACTCACAGGGGGCGACCACCGGGGAGCTGTTTTTT.

The chain links TRBV6-1 to TRBJ2-7, with 9 bases lining up with TRBD2. Losses at the gene ends were 0 bases for V and 0 bases for J; bases not matched to a gene: 0. The CDR3 has 15 residues. CDR1 and CDR2 from the germline V gene are MNHNS and SASEGT. CDR3 residues: CASSEASGSSYEQYF. The CDR3 nucleotides read TGTGCCAGCAGTGAAGCTAGCGGGAGCTCCTACGAGCAGTACTTC.

The chain combines TRBV27 with TRBJ1-4; TRBD1 might be the D (5 bases). Trimming took 3 bases from V and 8 from J, leaving 13 bases between them. Germline V gene data show CDR1 as MNHEY and CDR2 as SMNVEV (reference sequence). This CDR3 comprises 14 residues. Written as DNA, the CDR3 is TGTGCCAGCAGTTTTAGGGGCAGTTTCGAAAAACTGTTTTTT. This codes for CASSFRGSFEKLFF.

The chain carries TRBV7-2 and TRBJ1-1, with a weak D call TRBD1 (6 bases). V was shortened by 4 bases and J by 8 bases, with 14 bases between the two germline ends. The CDR3 covers 13 residues. Germline loops: CDR1 SGHTA, CDR2 FQGNSA. The CDR3 reads CASSSLPGQEAFF. Written as DNA, the CDR3 is TGTGCCAGCAGCTCCCTTCCGGGACAAGAAGCTTTCTTT.

This clone was seen a few times. The gene calls are TRBV6-5 and TRBJ1-2; D possibly corresponds to TRBD1 (6 bases). Germline CDR1 is MNHEY and CDR2 is SVGAGI. The CDR3 is made up of 15 amino acids. Trimming took off 4 bases at V and 4 bases at J, with 16 bases between the two ends. CDR3 nucleotides: TGTGCCAGCAGTTTCGGCGGCGGGGGCGGCTATGGCTACACCTTC. Protein sequence: CASSFGGGGGYGYTF.

The chain uses TRBV19 and TRBJ1-5; TRBD1 might be the D (6 bases). This CDR3 comprises 14 residues. Germline CDR1 is LNHDA and CDR2 is SQIVND (reference sequence). The DNA of the CDR3 is TGTGCGAGTTCAGGGGAATATAGCAATCAGCCCCAGCATTTT. It yields the protein CASSGEYSNQPQHF.

This clone has only a few counts. The chain recombines TRBV5-1 with TRBJ1-6, with D hard to call. V was shortened by 3 bases and J by 7 bases, with 11 bases between the two germline ends. Germline V gene sequence: CDR1 SGHRS, CDR2 YFSETQ. This CDR3 has 14 amino acids. For the CDR3, the DNA is TGCGCCAGCAGCTCACGACTTGGAAATTCACCCCTCCACTTT. Encoded protein: CASSSRLGNSPLHF.

This sequence joins TRBV3-1 (or the pseudogene TRBV3-2) and TRBJ2-1; 7 bases are shared with TRBD2. The CDR3 spans 16 residues. CDR1 LGHDT and CDR2 YNNKEL come from the germline V gene (reference sequence). V lost 2 bases and J lost 7; bases outside the gene matches: 11. The CDR3 region is CASSQRRAGDRNEQFF. The CDR3 bases are TGTGCCAGCAGCCAAAGAAGGGCGGGGGATAGGAATGAGCAGTTCTTC.

The rearrangement uses TRBV12-3 or TRBV12-4 and TRBJ1-2; 7 bases align to TRBD1. Losses at the gene ends were 3 bases for V and 7 bases for J; bases not matched to a gene: 5. This CDR3 comprises 13 residues. CDR3 nucleotide sequence: TGTGCCAGCAGTTTCACAGGGGTTGGTGGCTACACCTTC. It yields the protein CASSFTGVGGYTF.

This chain uses TRBV10-3 with TRBJ2-1, with 9 bases aligning to TRBD1. V lost 5 bases, J lost 6 bases, and 5 bases stayed unmatched. CDR3 size: 14 residues. CDR1 and CDR2 from the germline V gene are ENHRY and SYGVKD. For the CDR3, the DNA is TGTGCCATCAGTCGACAGGGGGATTCCAATGAGCAGTTCTTC. Amino acid sequence: CAISRQGDSNEQFF.

V usage is TRBV12-3 or TRBV12-4 and J usage is TRBJ2-5, with D uncertain. V lost 6 bases to trimming and J lost 6 bases, with 11 bases between them. The CDR3 is 12 residues long. Here the CDR3 DNA reads TGTGCCAGCAGCCCAAACACCCAGACCCAGTACTTC. Translating it yields CASSPNTQTQYF.

The chain is built from TRBV20-1 and TRBJ1-1; D gene uncertain. In germline, CDR1 is DFQATT, CDR2 SNEGSKA (reference sequence). Trimming took 5 bases from V and 10 from J, leaving 14 bases between them. There are 11 residues in the CDR3. The CDR3 sequence: CSASPRERAFF. The CDR3 nucleotides are TGCAGTGCTTCACCAAGGGAGAGAGCTTTCTTT.

The chain has TRBV6-5 and TRBJ2-7, with 9 bases aligning to TRBD2. The V gene end was trimmed by 2 bases and the J gene end by 4 bases; junction bases not matched to a gene: 6. This CDR3 region has 15 residues. CDR1 is MNHEY, CDR2 SVGAGI, per germline. The CDR3 nucleotides read TGTGCCAGCAGTTACGCGGGAGGGCTCTTTTACGAGCAGTACTTC. Its protein product is CASSYAGGLFYEQYF.

CDR3 in DNA: TGTGCCAGCGGCCGTCCGGGAGTTTCCTACAATGAGCAGTTCTTC. Translation gives CASGRPGVSYNEQFF. This sequence joins TRBV5-5 and TRBJ2-1; maybe TRBD2 (6 bases). CDR1 SGHKS and CDR2 YYEKEE come from the germline V gene (reference sequence). Trimming removed 7 bases at V and 1 base at J, with 15 bases between. This CDR3 has 15 residues.

CDR3 in amino acids: CASSSGQAFYNEQFF. CDR3 DNA sequence: TGTGCCAGCAGCTCGGGACAGGCATTTTACAATGAGCAGTTCTTC. The V call is TRBV14, the J call TRBJ2-1; 8 nucleotides line up with TRBD1. CDR1 and CDR2 from the germline V gene are SGHDN and FVKESK. The junction had 7 bases not matched to a gene; V was cut back by 5 bases and J by 4 bases. The CDR3 runs to 15 residues.